The sequence of this T cell receptor beta chain was determined in a study of shared clonotypes between healthy human individuals. Original data processing: ImmunoSEQ output lacked quality scores and full-length reads, limiting matched filtering. The data were produced by immunoSEQ multiplex PCR, yet TCRdb's version contains in-frame clones alone and is incomplete. Clone size and V and J calls were adopted from that table, with D and trimming inferred from the DNA. The data show some 2,100,000 clones, 85% to 95% seen once. The germline V gene has CDR1 SQVTM and CDR2 ANQGSEA. The CDR3 has 16 residues. The trim removed 6 bases at V and 0 bases at J, leaving 5 bases unmatched. A note on this clone: The antigen remains undetermined.

Findings of the study overall: Among non-shared clonotypes, generation probabilities were lower than among those shared by all four donors. Naive subsets, compared against memory subsets, generally had larger estimated richness values.

Positive CCR7 selection of CD45RO-negative cells yielded the naive CD8 cells, and terminally differentiated effector memory CD45RA+ cells were excluded. The TCR originated in a man younger than 30 in good health. Some clones in this sample may be carry-over from other donors' samples. Sequencing used naive CD8+ T cells from PBMCs. This sequence joins TRBV29-1 and TRBJ2-6; the match to TRBD1 covers 10 bases. In DNA, the CDR3 is TGCAGCGTGGGACAGGGGTCCGACTCTGGGGCCAACGTCCTGACTTTC. It yields the protein CSVGQGSDSGANVLTF.